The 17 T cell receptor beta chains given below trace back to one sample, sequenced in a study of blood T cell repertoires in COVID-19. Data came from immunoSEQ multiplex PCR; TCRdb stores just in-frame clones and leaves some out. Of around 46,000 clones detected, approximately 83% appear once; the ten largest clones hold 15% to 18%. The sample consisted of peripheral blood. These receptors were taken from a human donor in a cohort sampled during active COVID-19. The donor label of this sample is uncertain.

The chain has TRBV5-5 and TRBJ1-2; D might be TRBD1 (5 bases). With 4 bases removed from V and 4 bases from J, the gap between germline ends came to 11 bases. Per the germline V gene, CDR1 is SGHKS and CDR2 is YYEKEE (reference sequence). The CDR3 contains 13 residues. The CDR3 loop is CASSPRTSYGYTF. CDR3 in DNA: TGTGCCAGCAGCCCACGGACAAGCTATGGCTACACCTTC.

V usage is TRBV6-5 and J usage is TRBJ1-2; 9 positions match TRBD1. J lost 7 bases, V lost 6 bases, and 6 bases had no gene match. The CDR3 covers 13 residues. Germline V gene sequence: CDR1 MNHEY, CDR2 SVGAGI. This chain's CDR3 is CASRGTGNLGYTF. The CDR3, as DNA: TGTGCCAGCAGAGGGACAGGGAACCTTGGCTACACCTTC.

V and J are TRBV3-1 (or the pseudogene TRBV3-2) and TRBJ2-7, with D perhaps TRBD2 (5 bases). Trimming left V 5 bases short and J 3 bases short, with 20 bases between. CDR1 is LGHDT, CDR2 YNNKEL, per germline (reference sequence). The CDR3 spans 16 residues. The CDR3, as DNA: TGTGCCAGCAGCAAGGGAGTGACTAACCTTCTCTACGAGCAGTACTTC. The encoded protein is CASSKGVTNLLYEQYF.

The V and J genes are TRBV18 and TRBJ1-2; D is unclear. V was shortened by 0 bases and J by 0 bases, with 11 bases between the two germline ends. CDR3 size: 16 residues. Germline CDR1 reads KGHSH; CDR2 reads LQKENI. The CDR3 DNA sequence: TGTGCCAGCTCACCACCGGATCAGAGGGCTAACTATGGCTACACCTTC. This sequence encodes CASSPPDQRANYGYTF.

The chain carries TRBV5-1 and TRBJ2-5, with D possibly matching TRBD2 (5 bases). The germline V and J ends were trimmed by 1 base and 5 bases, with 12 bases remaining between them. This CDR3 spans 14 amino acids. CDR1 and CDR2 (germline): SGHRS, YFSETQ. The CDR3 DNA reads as TGCGCCAGCAGCTTGTACGGGGATTGGGAGACCCAGTACTTC. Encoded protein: CASSLYGDWETQYF.

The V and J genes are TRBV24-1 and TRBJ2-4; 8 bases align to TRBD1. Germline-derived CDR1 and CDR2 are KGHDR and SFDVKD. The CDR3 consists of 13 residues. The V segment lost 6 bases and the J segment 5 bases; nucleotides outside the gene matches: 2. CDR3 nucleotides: TGTGCCACCAGTTCAGGGGGCCAAAACATTCAGTACTTC. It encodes CATSSGGQNIQYF.

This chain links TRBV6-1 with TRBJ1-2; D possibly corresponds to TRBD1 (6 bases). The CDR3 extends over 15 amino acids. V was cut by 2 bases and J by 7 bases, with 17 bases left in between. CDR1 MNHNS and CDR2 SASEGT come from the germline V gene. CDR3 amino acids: CASSESGRGGLGYTF. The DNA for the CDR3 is TGTGCCAGCAGTGAATCCGGCAGGGGCGGCCTTGGCTACACCTTC.

The CDR3 is CASSPRTSSGELFF. DNA for the CDR3: TGTGCCAGCAGCCCACGGACTAGCTCCGGGGAGCTGTTTTTT. V usage is TRBV6-5 and J usage is TRBJ2-2; 8 bases map to TRBD2. There are 14 residues in the CDR3. Germline assignment: CDR1 MNHEY and CDR2 SVGAGI. V dropped 6 bases and J dropped 6; count of bases not matched to a gene: 6.

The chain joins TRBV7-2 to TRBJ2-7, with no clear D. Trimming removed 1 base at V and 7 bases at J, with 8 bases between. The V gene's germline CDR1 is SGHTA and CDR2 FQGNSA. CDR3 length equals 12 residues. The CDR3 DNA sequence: TGTGCCAGCAGCTTAGACAGCAGGGAGCAGTACTTC. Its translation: CASSLDSREQYF.

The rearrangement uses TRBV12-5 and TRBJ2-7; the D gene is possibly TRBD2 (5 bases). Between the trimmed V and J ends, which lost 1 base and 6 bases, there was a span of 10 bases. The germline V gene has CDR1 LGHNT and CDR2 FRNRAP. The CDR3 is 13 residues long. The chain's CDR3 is CASGLAGGFEQYF. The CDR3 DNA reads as TGTGCTAGTGGTTTGGCCGGAGGCTTCGAGCAGTACTTC.

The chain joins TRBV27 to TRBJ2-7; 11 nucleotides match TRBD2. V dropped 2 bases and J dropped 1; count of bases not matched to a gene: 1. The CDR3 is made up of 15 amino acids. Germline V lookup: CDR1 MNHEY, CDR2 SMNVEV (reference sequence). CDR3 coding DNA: TGTGCCAGCAGTTTAACTAGCGGGGGTTCCTACGAGCAGTACTTC. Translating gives CASSLTSGGSYEQYF.

In nucleotides, the CDR3 is TGTGCCAGCAGCCATCGACAGGGACGGACCGGGGAGCTGTTTTTT. Its protein is CASSHRQGRTGELFF. The chain joins TRBV5-8 to TRBJ2-2, with 7 nucleotides matching TRBD1. Trimming took 4 bases from V and 5 from J; bases not matched to a gene: 8. The V gene's germline CDR1 is SGHTS and CDR2 YDEGEE. This CDR3 is 15 amino acids long.

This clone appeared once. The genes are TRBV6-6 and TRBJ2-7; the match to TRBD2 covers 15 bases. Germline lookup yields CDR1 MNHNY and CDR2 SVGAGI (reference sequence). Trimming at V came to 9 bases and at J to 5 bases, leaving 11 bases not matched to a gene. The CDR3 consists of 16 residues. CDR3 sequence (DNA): TGTGCCAGTCGGAGGGGACTAGCGGGGGGTAGTCACGAGCAGTACTTC. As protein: CASRRGLAGGSHEQYF.

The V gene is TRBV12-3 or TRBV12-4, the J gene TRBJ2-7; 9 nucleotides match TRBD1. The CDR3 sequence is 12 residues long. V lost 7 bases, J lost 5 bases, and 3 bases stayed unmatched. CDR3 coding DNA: TGTGCCAGCACACAGGGGGCCCACGAGCAGTACTTC. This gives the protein CASTQGAHEQYF.

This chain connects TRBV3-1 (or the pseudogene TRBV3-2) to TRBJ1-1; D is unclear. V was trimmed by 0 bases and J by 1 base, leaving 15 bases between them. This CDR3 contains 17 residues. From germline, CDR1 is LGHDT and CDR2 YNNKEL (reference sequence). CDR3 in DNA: TGTGCCAGCAGCCAAGATCTGCCAGGCGGGAGGAACACTGAAGCTTTCTTT. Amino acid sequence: CASSQDLPGGRNTEAFF.

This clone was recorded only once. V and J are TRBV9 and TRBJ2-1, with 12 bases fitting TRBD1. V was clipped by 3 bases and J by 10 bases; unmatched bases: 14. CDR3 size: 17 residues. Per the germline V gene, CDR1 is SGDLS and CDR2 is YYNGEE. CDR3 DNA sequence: TGTGCCAGCAGCGAAGGGTGGGACAGGGGGCAGTCGATGGAGCAGTTCTTC. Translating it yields CASSEGWDRGQSMEQFF.

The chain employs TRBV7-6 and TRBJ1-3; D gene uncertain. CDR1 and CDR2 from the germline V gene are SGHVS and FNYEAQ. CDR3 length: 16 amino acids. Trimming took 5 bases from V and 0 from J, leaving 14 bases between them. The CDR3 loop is CASSPRERSSGNTIYF. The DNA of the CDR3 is TGTGCCAGCAGCCCCCGAGAGAGAAGCTCTGGAAACACCATATATTTT. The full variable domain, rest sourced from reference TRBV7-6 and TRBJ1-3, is GAGVSQSPRYKVTKRGQDVALRCDPISGHVSLYWYRQALGQGPEFLTYFNYEAQQDKSGLPNDRFSAERPEGSISTLTIQRTEQRDSAMYRCASSPRERSSGNTIYFGEGSWLTVV.